Listed below are T cell receptor beta chains from one sample, sequenced in a study of blood T cells in healthy people across ages. MiXCR, applied by TCRdb to the 5' RACE reads, yields one record per CDR3 protein. The table has around 1.5 million distinct CDR3 sequences, around two fifths seen once. Sequencing was done on a sample of blood. Receptors originate from a woman aged 18-29 years in good health. Each CDR3 is given with its conserved first and last residue. Each record gives: J gene, D gene, clone size, V gene, CDR3 protein, CDR3 DNA. The D gene is left open where the match is weak. Not every row has a clone size; where given, it reads once, few, many or a size class.

J: TRBJ2-3
D: .
size: few
V: TRBV20-1
CDR3: CSALTRDTQYF
DNA: TGCAGTGCCCTGACCCGGGATACGCAGTATTTT

J: TRBJ2-5
D: .
size: .
V: TRBV29-1
CDR3: CSLLREETQYF
DNA: TGCAGCCTACTCAGGGAAGAGACCCAGTACTTC

J: TRBJ2-1
D: .
size: few
V: TRBV6-1
CDR3: CASSERWLAFGNEQFF
DNA: TGTGCCAGCAGTGAACGATGGCTAGCTTTCGGAAATGAGCAGTTCTTC

J: TRBJ2-7
D: .
size: .
V: TRBV9
CDR3: CASSVVTSGEQYF
DNA: TGTGCCAGCAGCGTAGTGACCTCAGGCGAGCAGTACTTC

J: TRBJ2-1
D: TRBD2
size: .
V: TRBV19
CDR3: CASRQRGGKNEQFF
DNA: TGTGCCAGTAGACAGCGGGGGGGGAAGAATGAGCAGTTCTTC

J: TRBJ2-1
D: .
size: many
V: TRBV5-1
CDR3: CASRKGNGASSYNEQFF
DNA: TGCGCCAGCCGTAAGGGGAACGGGGCCAGCTCCTACAATGAGCAGTTCTTC

J: TRBJ1-2
D: .
size: .
V: TRBV12-3/TRBV12-4
CDR3: CASSPRQDQRGYTF
DNA: TGTGCCAGCAGTCCAAGACAGGATCAACGGGGCTACACCTTC

J: TRBJ1-6
D: TRBD1
size: .
V: TRBV6-1
CDR3: CASSEEGRQGYNSPLHF
DNA: TGTGCCAGCAGTGAAGAGGGGAGACAGGGCTATAATTCACCCCTCCACTTT

J: TRBJ2-1
D: .
size: once
V: TRBV2
CDR3: CASSESGVYNEQFF
DNA: TGTGCCAGCAGTGAATCAGGCGTATACAATGAGCAGTTCTTC

J: TRBJ2-7
D: .
size: few
V: TRBV6-2/TRBV6-3
CDR3: CAGSYAYEQYF
DNA: TGTGCCGGCAGTTACGCCTACGAGCAGTACTTC

J: TRBJ2-3
D: .
size: once
V: TRBV7-9
CDR3: CASSLLKVGSGSTDTQYF
DNA: TGTGCCAGCAGCTTATTAAAGGTCGGTAGCGGCAGCACAGATACGCAGTATTTT

J: TRBJ2-3
D: .
size: few
V: TRBV19
CDR3: CASTGSWADTQYF
DNA: TGTGCCAGTACCGGGAGCTGGGCAGATACGCAGTATTTT

J: TRBJ1-1
D: TRBD1
size: few
V: TRBV4-2
CDR3: CASSPEDRASSGTEAFF
DNA: TGTGCCAGCAGCCCCGAGGACAGGGCGTCGTCGGGCACTGAAGCTTTCTTT

J: TRBJ1-3
D: TRBD1
size: .
V: TRBV28
CDR3: CASSQTGFFNTIYF
DNA: TGTGCCAGCAGCCAGACAGGGTTTTTCAACACCATATATTTT

J: TRBJ1-6
D: .
size: .
V: TRBV19
CDR3: CASSVGGRDSPLHF
DNA: TGTGCCAGTAGTGTTGGGGGGCGTGATTCACCCCTCCACTTT

J: TRBJ1-5
D: .
size: .
V: TRBV4-2
CDR3: CASSQAGGADKQPQHF
DNA: TGTGCCAGCAGCCAGGCCGGGGGGGCGGACAAGCAGCCCCAGCATTTT

J: TRBJ2-7
D: .
size: .
V: TRBV6-1
CDR3: CASSDRGAEEQYF
DNA: TGTGCCAGCAGTGACAGGGGAGCGGAAGAGCAGTACTTC

J: TRBJ1-2
D: .
size: .
V: TRBV4-1
CDR3: CASSQSGQGSYGYTF
DNA: TGCGCCAGCAGTCAGTCTGGGCAGGGAAGCTATGGCTACACCTTC

J: TRBJ2-3
D: TRBD2
size: few
V: TRBV9
CDR3: CASSVFVAGVTDTQYF
DNA: TGTGCCAGCAGCGTATTCGTAGCGGGAGTGACAGATACGCAGTATTTT

J: TRBJ2-7
D: .
size: once
V: TRBV6-1
CDR3: CASSYTREYEQYF
DNA: TGTGCCAGCAGTTATACTAGGGAATACGAGCAGTACTTC

J: TRBJ2-1
D: TRBD2
size: .
V: TRBV10-2
CDR3: CASSVGRDRGGYNEQFF
DNA: TGCGCCAGCAGTGTGGGGAGGGACCGGGGTGGGTACAATGAGCAGTTCTTC

J: TRBJ2-7
D: .
size: .
V: TRBV5-1
CDR3: CASSQDSSAAYYEQYF
DNA: TGCGCCAGCAGCCAGGACAGTAGTGCCGCTTACTACGAGCAGTACTTC

J: TRBJ2-1
D: TRBD2
size: .
V: TRBV29-1
CDR3: CSVEGLLAGEKYEQFF
DNA: TGCAGCGTTGAAGGGTTATTAGCGGGAGAAAAATACGAGCAGTTCTTC

J: TRBJ2-5
D: TRBD1
size: many
V: TRBV3-1
CDR3: CASSAGGTQYF
DNA: TGTGCCAGCAGCGCAGGGGGAACCCAGTACTTC

J: TRBJ1-5
D: .
size: .
V: TRBV6-1
CDR3: CASSEWGRSSNQPQHF
DNA: TGTGCCAGCAGTGAATGGGGGCGAAGCAGCAATCAGCCCCAGCATTTT

J: TRBJ2-7
D: TRBD1
size: .
V: TRBV10-3
CDR3: CAITGQGHSEQYF
DNA: TGTGCCATCACGGGACAGGGGCACAGCGAGCAGTACTTC

J: TRBJ1-5
D: .
size: .
V: TRBV9
CDR3: CASSVTGSLNQPQHF
DNA: TGTGCCAGCAGCGTAACAGGAAGCCTCAATCAGCCCCAGCATTTT

J: TRBJ1-1
D: TRBD1
size: few
V: TRBV7-2
CDR3: CASSSRTGPLGTEAFF
DNA: TGTGCCAGCAGCTCAAGGACAGGGCCCCTTGGCACTGAAGCTTTCTTT

J: TRBJ1-2
D: .
size: many
V: TRBV4-1
CDR3: CASSQVSQGNYGYTF
DNA: TGCGCCAGCAGCCAAGTCTCTCAGGGGAACTATGGCTACACCTTC

J: TRBJ1-2
D: .
size: .
V: TRBV29-1
CDR3: CSVEEDRQHYGYTF
DNA: TGCAGCGTTGAAGAAGATAGGCAGCACTATGGCTACACCTTC

J: TRBJ2-5
D: .
size: .
V: TRBV11-2
CDR3: CASLGQTNEQYF
DNA: TGTGCCAGCTTGGGACAAACCAATGAGCAGTACTTC

J: TRBJ2-1
D: .
size: few
V: TRBV7-9
CDR3: CASSFPDRINEQFF
DNA: TGTGCCAGCAGCTTCCCAGACAGAATTAATGAGCAGTTCTTC

J: TRBJ1-5
D: .
size: .
V: TRBV20-1
CDR3: CSASPGGGSQPQHF
DNA: TGCAGTGCTAGTCCTGGCGGAGGGTCTCAGCCCCAGCATTTT

J: TRBJ2-3
D: TRBD2
size: few
V: TRBV20-1
CDR3: CSAPTLAGGRDTQYF
DNA: TGCAGTGCCCCTACCCTAGCGGGAGGGCGGGATACGCAGTATTTT

J: TRBJ2-3
D: TRBD1
size: .
V: TRBV7-9
CDR3: CASSQDRGYGTDTQYF
DNA: TGTGCCAGCAGCCAGGACAGGGGTTACGGGACAGATACGCAGTATTTT

J: TRBJ2-3
D: .
size: once
V: TRBV10-2
CDR3: CASPCYGGVADTQYF
DNA: TGCGCCAGCCCCTGCTACGGGGGAGTCGCAGATACGCAGTATTTT

J: TRBJ2-3
D: TRBD2
size: .
V: TRBV20-1
CDR3: CSARLAGGSASTTSTDTQYF
DNA: TGCAGTGCTCGACTAGCGGGGGGGTCTGCATCTACAACAAGCACAGATACGCAGTATTTT

J: TRBJ2-7
D: TRBD1
size: few
V: TRBV10-3
CDR3: CAISDPGQDPYEQYF
DNA: TGTGCCATCAGTGATCCGGGACAGGACCCCTACGAGCAGTACTTC

J: TRBJ1-6
D: .
size: .
V: TRBV7-2
CDR3: CASSLRAGVLNSPLHF
DNA: TGTGCCAGCAGCTTGAGGGCCGGCGTACTTAATTCACCCCTCCACTTT

J: TRBJ2-7
D: TRBD1
size: .
V: TRBV12-5
CDR3: CASGPPGQGLPYEQYF
DNA: TGTGCTAGTGGTCCCCCAGGACAGGGGCTTCCCTACGAGCAGTACTTC

J: TRBJ2-1
D: .
size: .
V: TRBV20-1
CDR3: CSANHEQFF
DNA: TGCAGTGCTAACCATGAGCAGTTCTTC

J: TRBJ2-1
D: TRBD1
size: few
V: TRBV7-9
CDR3: CASSTGAGGAYNEQFF
DNA: TGTGCCAGCAGCACTGGGGCAGGGGGAGCCTACAATGAGCAGTTCTTC

J: TRBJ1-1
D: TRBD1
size: .
V: TRBV12-3/TRBV12-4
CDR3: CASRRKDRANTEAFF
DNA: TGTGCCAGCAGGCGTAAGGACAGGGCGAACACTGAAGCTTTCTTT

J: TRBJ2-7
D: TRBD2
size: few
V: TRBV20-1
CDR3: CSARGLAGGGLYEQYF
DNA: TGCAGTGCCCGGGGACTAGCGGGAGGGGGTCTATACGAGCAGTACTTC

J: TRBJ2-5
D: .
size: few
V: TRBV3-1
CDR3: CASSQDGPVQYF
DNA: TGTGCCAGCAGCCAAGATGGGCCAGTCCAGTACTTC

J: TRBJ1-6
D: .
size: .
V: TRBV2
CDR3: CASSVNTGTYNSPLHF
DNA: TGTGCCAGCAGTGTAAATACAGGGACCTATAATTCACCCCTCCACTTT

J: TRBJ1-5
D: .
size: .
V: TRBV6-1
CDR3: CASSRLDGGNQPQHF
DNA: TGTGCCAGCAGTAGGCTGGACGGGGGAAATCAGCCCCAGCATTTT

J: TRBJ1-1
D: TRBD1
size: .
V: TRBV6-1
CDR3: CACRRPGTGGVMNTEAFF
DNA: TGTGCCTGCAGGCGGCCGGGGACAGGGGGCGTCATGAACACTGAAGCTTTCTTT

J: TRBJ1-6
D: .
size: .
V: TRBV12-3/TRBV12-4
CDR3: CASSPAGRDNSPLHF
DNA: TGTGCCAGCAGTCCCGCGGGGCGAGATAATTCACCCCTCCACTTT

J: TRBJ2-1
D: .
size: .
V: TRBV18
CDR3: CASSAGNLGLNEQFF
DNA: TGTGCCAGCTCCGCCGGGAATTTGGGGTTGAATGAGCAGTTCTTC

J: TRBJ2-1
D: .
size: few
V: TRBV3-1
CDR3: CASSQVAEASSYNEQFF
DNA: TGTGCCAGCAGCCAAGTGGCAGAAGCGAGCTCCTACAATGAGCAGTTCTTC

J: TRBJ2-7
D: TRBD1
size: .
V: TRBV9
CDR3: CASSVAIPDRHPYEQYF
DNA: TGTGCCAGCAGCGTAGCTATACCGGACAGGCATCCCTACGAGCAGTACTTC

J: TRBJ1-6
D: .
size: few
V: TRBV27
CDR3: CASSLRQGDNSPLHF
DNA: TGTGCCAGCAGTTTAAGGCAGGGAGATAATTCACCCCTCCACTTT

J: TRBJ2-7
D: .
size: few
V: TRBV3-1
CDR3: CASSQLGAAEQYF
DNA: TGTGCCAGCAGCCAGTTGGGCGCGGCTGAGCAGTACTTC

J: TRBJ2-3
D: .
size: few
V: TRBV12-5
CDR3: CASVPALGDTQYF
DNA: TGTGCTAGTGTTCCGGCCCTGGGGGATACGCAGTATTTT